The sequence of this T cell receptor beta chain was determined in a study of cytomegalovirus exposure and HLA in healthy donors. The study's findings and limits: With high specificity and sensitivity, the classifier reportedly diagnosed cytomegalovirus status.

With respect to this clone: Its antigen is unknown.

Researchers ran the PCR with 60 Vbeta and 13 Jbeta primers. Per the authors' pipeline: Per a later analysis, the number of unique TCR beta chains was roughly 83 million, of which 9 million to 14 million were shared. TCRdb's copy holds only in-frame clones and misses some; the assay was immunoSEQ multiplex PCR. V and J calls and clone size are copied from that table; D and trimming were computed from the DNA. This table holds some 130,000 clones, around 80% found once. This CDR3 region has 16 residues. In germline, CDR1 is MRHNA, CDR2 SNTAGT. The V and J ends lost 8 bases and 3 bases, in that order; junction bases with no gene match: 12.

The TCR was taken from a man younger than 35 in good health and CMV-seronegative. The source material was PBMCs. The chain uses TRBV6-4 and TRBJ2-2; 7 bases fit TRBD2. The CDR3 is CASPRKASGHTGELFF. CDR3 nucleotides: TGTGCCAGCCCCAGAAAGGCTAGCGGTCACACCGGGGAGCTGTTTTTT.